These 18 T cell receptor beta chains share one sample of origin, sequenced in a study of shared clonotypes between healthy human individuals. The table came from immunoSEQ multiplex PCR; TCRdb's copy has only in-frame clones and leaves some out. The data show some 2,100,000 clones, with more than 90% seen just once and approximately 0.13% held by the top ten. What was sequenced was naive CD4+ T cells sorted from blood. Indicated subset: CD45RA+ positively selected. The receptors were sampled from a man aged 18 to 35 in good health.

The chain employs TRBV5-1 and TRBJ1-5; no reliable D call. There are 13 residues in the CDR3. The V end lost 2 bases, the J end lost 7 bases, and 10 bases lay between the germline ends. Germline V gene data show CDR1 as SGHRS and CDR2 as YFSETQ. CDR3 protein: CASSFEGLQPQHF. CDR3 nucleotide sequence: TGCGCCAGCAGCTTTGAGGGTTTGCAGCCCCAGCATTTT.

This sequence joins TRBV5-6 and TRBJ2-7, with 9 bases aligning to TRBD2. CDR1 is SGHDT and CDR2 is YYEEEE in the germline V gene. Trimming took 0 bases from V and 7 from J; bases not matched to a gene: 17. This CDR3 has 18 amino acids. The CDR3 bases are TGTGCCAGCAGCTTGGCGTTGGGGTATACTAGCGGGTCGAGGGAGCAGTACTTC. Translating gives CASSLALGYTSGSREQYF.

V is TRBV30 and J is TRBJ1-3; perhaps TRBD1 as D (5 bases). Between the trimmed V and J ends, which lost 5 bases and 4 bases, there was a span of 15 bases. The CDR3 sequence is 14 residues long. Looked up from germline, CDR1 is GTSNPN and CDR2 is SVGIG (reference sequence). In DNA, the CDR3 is TGTGCCTGGGCCTGGGGCGCGGGAGGAAACACCATATATTTT. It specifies CAWAWGAGGNTIYF.

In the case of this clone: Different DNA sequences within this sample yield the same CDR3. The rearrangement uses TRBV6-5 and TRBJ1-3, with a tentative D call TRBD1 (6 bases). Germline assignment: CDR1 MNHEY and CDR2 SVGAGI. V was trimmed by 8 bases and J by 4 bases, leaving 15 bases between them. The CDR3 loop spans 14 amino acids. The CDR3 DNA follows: TGTGCCAGCTCTAGGGGGTCCTCCGGAAACACCATATATTTT. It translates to CASSRGSSGNTIYF.

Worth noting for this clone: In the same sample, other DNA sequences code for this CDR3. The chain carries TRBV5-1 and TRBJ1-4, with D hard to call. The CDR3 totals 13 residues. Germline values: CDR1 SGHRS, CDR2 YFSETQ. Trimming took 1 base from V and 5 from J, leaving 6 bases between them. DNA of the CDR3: TGCGCCAGCAGCTTGTCTGGAAATGAAAAACTGTTTTTT. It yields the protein CASSLSGNEKLFF.

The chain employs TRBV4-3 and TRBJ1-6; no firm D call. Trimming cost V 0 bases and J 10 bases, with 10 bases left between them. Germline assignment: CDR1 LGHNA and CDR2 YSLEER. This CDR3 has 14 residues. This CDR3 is CASSQDVRTSPLHF. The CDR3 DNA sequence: TGCGCCAGCAGCCAAGATGTGAGAACCTCACCCCTCCACTTT.

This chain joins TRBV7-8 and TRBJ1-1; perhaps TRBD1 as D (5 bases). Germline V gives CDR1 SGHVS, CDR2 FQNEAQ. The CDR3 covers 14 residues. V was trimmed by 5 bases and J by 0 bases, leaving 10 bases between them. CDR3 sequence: CASSIDSLNTEAFF. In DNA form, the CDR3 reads TGTGCCAGCAGCATTGACAGCTTGAACACTGAAGCTTTCTTT.

In nucleotides, the CDR3 is TGTGCCAGCAGCTTCGAACGACGGAGCTCCTACGAGCAGTACTTC. Translation: CASSFERRSSYEQYF. The chain links TRBV11-3 to TRBJ2-7; no clear D. The CDR3 has 15 residues. V lost 3 bases, J lost 0 bases, and 12 bases lay in between. Germline V lookup: CDR1 SGHNT, CDR2 YENEEA. The whole variable domain, filled in from reference TRBV11-3 and TRBJ2-7, reads EAGVVQSPRYKIIEKKQPVAFWCNPISGHNTLYWYLQNLGQGPELLIRYENEEAVDDSQLPKDRFSAERLKGVDSTLKIQPAELGDSAVYLCASSFERRSSYEQYFGPGTRLTVT.

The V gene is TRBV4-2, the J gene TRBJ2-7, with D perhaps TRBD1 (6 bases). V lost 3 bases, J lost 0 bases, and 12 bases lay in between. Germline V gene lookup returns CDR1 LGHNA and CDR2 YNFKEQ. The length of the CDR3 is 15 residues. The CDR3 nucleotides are TGTGCCAGCAGCCAGGGACAATCAAGCTCCTACGAGCAGTACTTC. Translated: CASSQGQSSSYEQYF.

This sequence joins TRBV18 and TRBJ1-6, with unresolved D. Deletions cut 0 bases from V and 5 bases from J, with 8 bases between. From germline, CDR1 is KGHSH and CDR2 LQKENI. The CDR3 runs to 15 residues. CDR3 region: CASSPPGFDNSPLHF. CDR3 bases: TGTGCCAGCTCACCACCGGGGTTTGATAATTCACCCCTCCACTTT.

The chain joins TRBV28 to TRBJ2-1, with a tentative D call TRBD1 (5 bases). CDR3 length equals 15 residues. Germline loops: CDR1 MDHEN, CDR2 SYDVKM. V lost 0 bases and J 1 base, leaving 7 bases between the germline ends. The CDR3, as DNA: TGTGCCAGCAGTTTATGGCAGGGATCCTACAATGAGCAGTTCTTC. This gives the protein CASSLWQGSYNEQFF.

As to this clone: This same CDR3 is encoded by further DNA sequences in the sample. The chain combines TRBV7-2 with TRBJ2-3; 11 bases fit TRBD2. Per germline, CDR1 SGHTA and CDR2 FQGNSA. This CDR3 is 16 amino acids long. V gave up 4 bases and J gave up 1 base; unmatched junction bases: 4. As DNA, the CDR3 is TGTGCCAGCAGCTCTAGCGGGAGGCCCCGCACAGATACGCAGTATTTT. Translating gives CASSSSGRPRTDTQYF.

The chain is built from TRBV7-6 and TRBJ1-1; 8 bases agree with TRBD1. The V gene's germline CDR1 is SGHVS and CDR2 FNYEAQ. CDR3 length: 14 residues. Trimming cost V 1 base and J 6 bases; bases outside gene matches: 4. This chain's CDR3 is CASSLGTGTPEAFF. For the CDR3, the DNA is TGTGCCAGCAGCTTAGGGACAGGGACGCCTGAAGCTTTCTTT.

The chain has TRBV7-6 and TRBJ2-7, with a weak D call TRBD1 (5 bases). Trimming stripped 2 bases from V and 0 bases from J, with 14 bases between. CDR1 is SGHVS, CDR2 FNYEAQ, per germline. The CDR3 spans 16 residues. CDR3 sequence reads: CASSLQAGPSSYEQYF. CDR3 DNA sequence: TGTGCCAGCAGCTTACAGGCAGGGCCGAGCTCCTACGAGCAGTACTTC. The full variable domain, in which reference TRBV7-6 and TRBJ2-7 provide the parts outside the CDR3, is GAGVSQSPRYKVTKRGQDVALRCDPISGHVSLYWYRQALGQGPEFLTYFNYEAQQDKSGLPNDRFSAERPEGSISTLTIQRTEQRDSAMYRCASSLQAGPSSYEQYFGPGTRLTVT.

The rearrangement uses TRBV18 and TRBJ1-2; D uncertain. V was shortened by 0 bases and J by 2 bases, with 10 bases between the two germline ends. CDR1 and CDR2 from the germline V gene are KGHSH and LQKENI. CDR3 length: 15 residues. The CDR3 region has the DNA TGTGCCAGCTCACCACCGTCCCCAGCGAACTATGGCTACACCTTC. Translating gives CASSPPSPANYGYTF.

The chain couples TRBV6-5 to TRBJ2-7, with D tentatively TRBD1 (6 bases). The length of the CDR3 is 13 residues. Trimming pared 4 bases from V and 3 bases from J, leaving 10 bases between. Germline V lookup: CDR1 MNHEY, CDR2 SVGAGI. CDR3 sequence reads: CASSLGTHYEQYF. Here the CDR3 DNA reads TGTGCCAGCAGTTTGGGGACACACTACGAGCAGTACTTC.

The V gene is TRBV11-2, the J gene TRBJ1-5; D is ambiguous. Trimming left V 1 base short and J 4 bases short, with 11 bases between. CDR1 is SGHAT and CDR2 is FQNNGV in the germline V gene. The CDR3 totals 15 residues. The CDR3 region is CASSLGNSLNQPQHF. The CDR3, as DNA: TGTGCCAGCAGCTTAGGTAACAGTTTAAATCAGCCCCAGCATTTT.

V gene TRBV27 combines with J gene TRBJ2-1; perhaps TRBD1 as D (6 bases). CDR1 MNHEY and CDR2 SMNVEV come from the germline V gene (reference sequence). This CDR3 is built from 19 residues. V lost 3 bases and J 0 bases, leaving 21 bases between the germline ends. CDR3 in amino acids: CASSFVSRGYQSSYNEQFF. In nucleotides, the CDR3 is TGTGCCAGCAGTTTCGTATCCAGGGGCTACCAGAGCTCCTACAATGAGCAGTTCTTC.